This is a list of T cell receptor beta chains from one sample in a study of blood T cell repertoires in COVID-19. Using immunoSEQ multiplex PCR, the repertoire was profiled, and TCRdb retains in-frame clones only, with some absent. The table includes about 370,000 clones, more than 70% detected once. Sequencing input: peripheral blood. The origin of the receptors is a woman between 25 and 40 years old with COVID-19, enrolled during active disease. Both conserved end residues are part of each CDR3.

>TRBV3-1/TRBV3-2|TRBJ2-2
CASSQETEGGELFF
>TRBV20-1|TRBJ1-1
CSASAREVNTEAFF
>TRBV28|TRBJ1-5
CASTPTGYSNQPQHF
>TRBV9|TRBJ2-7
CASSRTGTSGSYEQYF
>TRBV29-1|TRBJ2-5
CSVGTGSQETQYF
>TRBV20-1|TRBJ1-5
CSALDRRKQHF
>TRBV12-5|TRBJ2-3
CASGSSGSGDTQYF
>TRBV7-8|TRBJ2-4
CASSLVRRTSGRSGSKNIQYF
>TRBV7-9|TRBJ2-1
CASRGHMEVGYNEQFF
>TRBV6-2/TRBV6-3|TRBJ2-1
CASSGQVSYNEQFF
>TRBV19|TRBJ1-1
CASSNKVDTEAFF
>TRBV5-6|TRBJ1-2
CASSLVGSSRGYTF
>TRBV19|TRBJ2-1
CASSLTGGVHNEQFF
>TRBV5-1|TRBJ2-5
CASAHRDINSETQYF
>TRBV7-9|TRBJ2-3
CATTGQGSTDTQYF
>TRBV7-2|TRBJ1-6
CASSSKTGGVSPLHF
>TRBV2|TRBJ2-5
CASSDPSETQYF
>TRBV9|TRBJ2-3
CASSVDRTPTDTQYF
>TRBV4-1|TRBJ1-4
CASSRQTGGIEKLFF
>TRBV10-1|TRBJ2-7
CASSDQGAIPDEQYF
>TRBV10-3|TRBJ1-1
CATEGEMNTEAFF
>TRBV11-2|TRBJ1-1
CASSPKGPVEAFF
>TRBV5-1|TRBJ2-2
CASSLFDRANTGELFF
>TRBV2|TRBJ2-3
CASSEGGRATDTQYF
>TRBV18|TRBJ2-5
CASSRQEETQYF
>TRBV7-6|TRBJ2-1
CASSPTGGSSYNEQFF
>TRBV18|TRBJ2-5
CASSPSGRAETQYF
>TRBV6-2/TRBV6-3|TRBJ2-1
CASSVGSWGQVPNEQFF
>TRBV28|TRBJ1-2
CASSLYPHSGGYTF
>TRBV30|TRBJ2-5
CAWSGLPRETQYF
>TRBV24-1|TRBJ2-1
CATSGGGGRSHNEQFF
>TRBV6-5|TRBJ2-5
CASSRAEQETQYF
>TRBV6-5|TRBJ2-2
CASSHMPGGNGELFF
>TRBV5-1|TRBJ2-7
CASSHGLAGPTYEQYF
>TRBV25-1|TRBJ1-6
CASSGRAGSNSPLHF
>TRBV3-1/TRBV3-2|TRBJ2-3
CASSQEYPSRQGPDTQYF
>TRBV6-2/TRBV6-3|TRBJ2-7
CASSYSTLYEQYF